The T cell receptor (beta chain) under discussion was sequenced for a study of CD8 T cells in Susac syndrome. The CD8+ and CD4+ T cells were isolated magnetically using a negative isolation approach, whereas the TEMRA cells were enriched by FACS. Germline V lookup: CDR1 LGHDT, CDR2 YNNKEL (reference sequence). V gave up 1 base and J gave up 5 bases, with 12 bases separating them. CDR3 size: 15 residues. The RNA, about 0.5 to 1 ug, was put through reverse transcription using random hexamers. Via MiXCR, TCRdb re-called the immunoSEQ multiplex PCR reads, giving one row per CDR3 protein. Of 200,000 to 250,000 distinct CDR3 sequences detected, around 95% appear once; the ten largest clones hold 0.095%. The count of this clonotype is one.

The specimen sequenced was CD4+ T cells from PBMCs. The genes are TRBV3-1 and TRBJ1-5; D perhaps matches TRBD1 (6 bases). This TCR derives from a human donor with multiple sclerosis. CDR3 loop: CASSQGSGAYQPQHF. For the CDR3, the DNA is TGTGCCAGCAGCCAAGGGTCGGGGGCCTATCAGCCCCAGCATTTT.